Included here is one TCR beta chain sequence, with context. Per the authors' pipeline: The authors estimated nucleated cell counts from reference gene primer amplification. The assay was immunoSEQ multiplex PCR, and TCRdb's table has in-frame clones only and misses some. For V, J and clone size, that table is used; D and trimming come from the DNA. The sample yields 280,000 or so clones, around 90% seen once. These data are taken from a study of blood T cell repertoires in COVID-19. Background on the study: Spain, Italy and the United States supplied samples that represented acute and convalescent COVID-19.

Ages ranged from about 18 to 89 years, with residence in 24 US areas. The CDR3 length is 14 residues. The V gene's germline CDR1 is KGHSH and CDR2 LQKENI. The V and J ends lost 1 base and 9 bases respectively, with 13 bases between them. The sequenced material came from PBMCs or T cells enriched from blood (not recorded which). The J gene is TRBJ2-1, the V gene TRBV18; TRBD2 is a possible D gene (5 bases). The sequence was obtained from a woman between 18 and 30 years old with acute COVID-19. CDR3 region: CASSPLASFGEQFF. The CDR3 nucleotides are TGTGCCAGCTCACCACTGGCTAGCTTCGGTGAGCAGTTCTTC. The full variable domain, its missing parts supplied by reference TRBV18 and TRBJ2-1, is NAGVMQNPRHLVRRRGQEARLRCSPMKGHSHVYWYRQLPEEGLKFMVYLQKENIIDESGMPKERFSAEFPKEGPSILRIQQVVRGDSAAYFCASSPLASFGEQFFGPGTRLTVL.